The 7 T cell receptor beta chains presented below share a single source sample, sequenced in a study of monozygotic twins with inflammatory bowel disease. TCRdb reanalyzed the 5' RACE reads, giving one entry per CDR3 protein sequence and no DNA. This sample lists 350,000 to 550,000 distinct CDR3 sequences; its ten largest clones have 2% to 3%. The sequenced sample was blood. These receptors all stem from a human donor with ulcerative colitis or Crohn's disease, or a healthy co-twin of an affected twin (not recorded which).

This chain uses TRBV7-3 with TRBJ2-2; absent DNA, TCRdb's TRBD1 call cannot be checked. CDR3 length: 15 residues. Germline V gene lookup returns CDR1 SGHTA and CDR2 FQGTGA. CDR3 region: CASSAGVKNTGELFF. Looking up the rest from reference TRBV7-3 and TRBJ2-2 gives the full variable domain: GAGVSQTPSNKVTEKGKYVELRCDPISGHTALYWYRQSLGQGPEFLIYFQGTGAADDSGLPNDRFFAVRPEGSVSTLKIQRTERGDSAVYLCASSAGVKNTGELFFGEGSRLTVL.

The chain has TRBV14 and TRBJ2-2; the TRBD1 assignment by TCRdb is unverifiable without DNA. Germline lookup yields CDR1 SGHDN and CDR2 FVKESK. This CDR3 region has 14 residues. The CDR3 loop reads CASSMGGWTGELFF.

The chain joins TRBV20-1 to TRBJ1-6. The germline CDR1 and CDR2 sequences are DFQATT and SNEGSKA (reference sequence). This CDR3 region has 14 residues. The chain's CDR3 is CSARARSGDSPLHF.

This chain joins TRBV7-9 and TRBJ2-5; the TCRdb D gene call, TRBD1, has no DNA to confirm it. This CDR3 contains 15 residues. Germline-derived CDR1 and CDR2 are SEHNR and FQNEAQ (reference sequence). The CDR3 spells CASSSSGTGGETQYF.

The rearrangement links TRBV28 to TRBJ2-3; TCRdb lists TRBD1, though no DNA is available to test this call. The CDR3 has 14 amino acids. Germline CDR1 is MDHEN and CDR2 is SYDVKM. Here the CDR3 reads CASSFQGGTDTQYF. Drawing the rest from reference TRBV28 and TRBJ2-3, the complete variable domain is DVKVTQSSRYLVKRTGEKVFLECVQDMDHENMFWYRQDPGLGLRLIYFSYDVKMKEKGDIPEGYSVSREKKERFSLILESASTNQTSMYLCASSFQGGTDTQYFGPGTRLTVL.

The chain uses TRBV5-1 and TRBJ2-1; TCRdb returns TRBD1, unconfirmable since there is no DNA. This CDR3 spans 11 amino acids. CDR1 and CDR2 (germline): SGHRS, YFSETQ. CDR3: CASSLGGLAFF.

V usage is TRBV5-1 and J usage is TRBJ2-2; the D call from TCRdb, TRBD1, cannot be confirmed without DNA. Germline V CDR1 and CDR2: SGHRS, YFSETQ. The CDR3 extends over 15 amino acids. CDR3 sequence: CASSPPQVDTGELFF. The entire variable domain, with the rest obtained from reference TRBV5-1 and TRBJ2-2, is as follows: KAGVTQTPRYLIKTRGQQVTLSCSPISGHRSVSWYQQTPGQGLQFLFEYFSETQRNKGNFPGRFSGRQFSNSRSEMNVSTLELGDSALYLCASSPPQVDTGELFFGEGSRLTVL.